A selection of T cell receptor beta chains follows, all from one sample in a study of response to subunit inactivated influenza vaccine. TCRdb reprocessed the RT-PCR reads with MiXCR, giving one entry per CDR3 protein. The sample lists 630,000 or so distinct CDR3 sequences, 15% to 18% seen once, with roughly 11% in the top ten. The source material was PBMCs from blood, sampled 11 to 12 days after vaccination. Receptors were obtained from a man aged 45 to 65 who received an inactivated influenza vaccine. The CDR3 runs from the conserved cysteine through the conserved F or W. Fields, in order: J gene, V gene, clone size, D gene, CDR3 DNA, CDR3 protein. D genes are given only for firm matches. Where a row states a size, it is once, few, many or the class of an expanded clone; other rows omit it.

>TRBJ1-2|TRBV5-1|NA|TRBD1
TGCGCCAGCAGCATTTCCGGGACAGAGACCCTCTATGGCTACACCTTC
CASSISGTETLYGYTF
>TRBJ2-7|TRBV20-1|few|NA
TGCAGTGCTAGGTCAGTCTCCTACGAGCAGTACTTC
CSARSVSYEQYF
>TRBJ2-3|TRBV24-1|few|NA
TGTGCCACCAGTGATTTCAGGACAGAAAGCACAGATACGCAGTATTTT
CATSDFRTESTDTQYF
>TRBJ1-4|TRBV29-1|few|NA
TGCAGCGCCTGGGACAATAATGAAAAACTGTTTTTT
CSAWDNNEKLFF
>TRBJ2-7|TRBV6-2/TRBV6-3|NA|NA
TGTGCCAGCAGTTACTCCCCAGACTCCTACGAGCAGTACTTC
CASSYSPDSYEQYF
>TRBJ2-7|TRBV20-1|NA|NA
TGCAGTGCTTTGGACGGACCCTACGAGCAGTACTTC
CSALDGPYEQYF
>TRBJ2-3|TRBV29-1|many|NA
TGCAGCGTTGCCGCAGGGTCGAGCACAGATACGCAGTATTTT
CSVAAGSSTDTQYF
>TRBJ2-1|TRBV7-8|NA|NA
TGTGCCAGCAGCTCGATTTATGATAGCTCCTACAATGAGCAGTTCTTC
CASSSIYDSSYNEQFF
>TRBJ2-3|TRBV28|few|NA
TGTGCCAGCAGTTCAAGTGGACACCGGAGAGATACGCAGTATTTT
CASSSSGHRRDTQYF
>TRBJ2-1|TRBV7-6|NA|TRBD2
TGTGCCAGCAGCTTAGCGGGACTAGCGGGCACCCGGGAGCAGTTCTTC
CASSLAGLAGTREQFF
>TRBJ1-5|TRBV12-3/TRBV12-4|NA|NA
TGTGCCAGCAGTCCCGGTTATCAGCCCCAGCATTTT
CASSPGYQPQHF
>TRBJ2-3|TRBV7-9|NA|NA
TGTGCCAGCAGCTTTCCGACCCACACAGATACGCAGTATTTT
CASSFPTHTDTQYF
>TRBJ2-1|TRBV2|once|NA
TGTGCCAGCAGTGGCTCCAGGAGCCGGGTGGATGAGCAGTTCTTC
CASSGSRSRVDEQFF
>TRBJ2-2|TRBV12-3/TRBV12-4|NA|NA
TGTGCCAGCAAAGCCCCGGGAGCCGGCGCTTCCGGGGAGCTGTTTTTT
CASKAPGAGASGELFF
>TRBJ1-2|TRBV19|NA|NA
TGTGCCAGTAGTATAAAAGGCGCCTGGGATGGCTACACCTTC
CASSIKGAWDGYTF
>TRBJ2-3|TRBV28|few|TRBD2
TGTGCCAGCTCCATCACCGGGACTACCGATACGCAGTATTTT
CASSITGTTDTQYF
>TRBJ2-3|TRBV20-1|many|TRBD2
TGCAGTGCTACCAGCGGGGGATCAACAGATACGCAGTATTTT
CSATSGGSTDTQYF
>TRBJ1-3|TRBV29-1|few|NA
TGCAGCGTTGGACTAAGGGGAAACACCATATATTTT
CSVGLRGNTIYF
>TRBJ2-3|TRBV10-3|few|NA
TGTGCCATCAGTGAGATGGGCACAGATACGCAGTATTTT
CAISEMGTDTQYF
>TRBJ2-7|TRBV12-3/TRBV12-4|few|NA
TGTGCCAGCAGTTTACGGGACCCTACTTACTACGAGCAGTACTTC
CASSLRDPTYYEQYF
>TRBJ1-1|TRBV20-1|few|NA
TGCAGTGCCGGGGATGGACTAGGGACTGAAGCTTTCTTT
CSAGDGLGTEAFF
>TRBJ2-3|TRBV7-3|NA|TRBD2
TGTGCCAGCAGCGCGACTAGCGGGAGCTCAGATACGCAGTATTTT
CASSATSGSSDTQYF
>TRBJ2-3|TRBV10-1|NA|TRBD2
TGCGCCAGCAGTGAGCGACTTGGACTAGCGGGGGCCCGCTTCAGCGCAGATACGCAGTATTTT
CASSERLGLAGARFSADTQYF
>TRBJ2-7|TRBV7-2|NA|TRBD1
TGTGCCAGCAGCTTGCCGAATCTTCGGGACAGGGGGCTCGAGCAGTACTTC
CASSLPNLRDRGLEQYF
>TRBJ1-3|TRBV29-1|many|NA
TGCAGCGTTGAAGTTCGTCGGGGGGGCTCTGGAAACACCATATATTTT
CSVEVRRGGSGNTIYF
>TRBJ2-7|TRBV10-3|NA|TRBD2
TGTGCCATCAGTGAGCCAGGACTAGTTGTCGCCTACGAGCAGTACTTC
CAISEPGLVVAYEQYF
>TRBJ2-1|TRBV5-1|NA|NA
TGCGCCAGCAGCTTGCCGTCGAGTGAGCAGTTCTTC
CASSLPSSEQFF